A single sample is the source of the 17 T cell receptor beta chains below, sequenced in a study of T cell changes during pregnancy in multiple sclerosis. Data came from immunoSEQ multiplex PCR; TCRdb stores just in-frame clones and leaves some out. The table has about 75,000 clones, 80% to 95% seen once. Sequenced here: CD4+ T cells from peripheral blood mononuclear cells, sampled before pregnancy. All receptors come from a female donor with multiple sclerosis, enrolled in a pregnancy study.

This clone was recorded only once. The CDR3 DNA sequence: TGTGCCAGCAGTTACTGGCGGGAGGGTTACAATGAGCAGTTCTTC. Its translation is CASSYWREGYNEQFF. The V call is TRBV6-5, the J call TRBJ2-1, with TRBD2 matching over 9 bases. Trimming took 1 base from V and 4 from J; bases not matched to a gene: 2. In germline, CDR1 is MNHEY, CDR2 SVGAGI. This CDR3 is built from 15 residues.

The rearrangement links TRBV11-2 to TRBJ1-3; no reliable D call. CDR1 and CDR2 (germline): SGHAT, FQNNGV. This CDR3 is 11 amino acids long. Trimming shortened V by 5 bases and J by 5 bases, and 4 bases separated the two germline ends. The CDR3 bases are TGTGCCAGCAGCCCCAGAAACACCATATATTTT. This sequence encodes CASSPRNTIYF.

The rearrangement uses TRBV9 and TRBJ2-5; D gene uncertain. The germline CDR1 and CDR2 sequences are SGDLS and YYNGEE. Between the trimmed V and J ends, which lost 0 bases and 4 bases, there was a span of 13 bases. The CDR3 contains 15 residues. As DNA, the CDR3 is TGTGCCAGCAGCGTAGACTCGCGGCCAGTAGAGACCCAGTACTTC. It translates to CASSVDSRPVETQYF.

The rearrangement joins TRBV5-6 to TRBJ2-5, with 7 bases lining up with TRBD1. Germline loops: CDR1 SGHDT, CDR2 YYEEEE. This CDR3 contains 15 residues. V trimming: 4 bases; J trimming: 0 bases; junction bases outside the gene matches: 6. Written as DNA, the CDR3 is TGTGCCAGCAGCCTGGGACAGCCGTACCAAGAGACCCAGTACTTC. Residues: CASSLGQPYQETQYF. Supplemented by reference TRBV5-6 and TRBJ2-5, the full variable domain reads DAGVTQSPTHLIKTRGQQVTLRCSPKSGHDTVSWYQQALGQGPQFIFQYYEEEERQRGNFPDRFSGHQFPNYSSELNVNALLLGDSALYLCASSLGQPYQETQYFGPGTRLLVL.

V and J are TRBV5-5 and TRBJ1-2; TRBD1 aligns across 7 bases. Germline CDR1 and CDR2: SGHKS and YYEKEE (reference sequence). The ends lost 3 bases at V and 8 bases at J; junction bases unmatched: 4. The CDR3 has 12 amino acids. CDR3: CASSSRQGGYTF. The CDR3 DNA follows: TGTGCCAGCAGCTCCCGACAGGGAGGCTACACCTTC.

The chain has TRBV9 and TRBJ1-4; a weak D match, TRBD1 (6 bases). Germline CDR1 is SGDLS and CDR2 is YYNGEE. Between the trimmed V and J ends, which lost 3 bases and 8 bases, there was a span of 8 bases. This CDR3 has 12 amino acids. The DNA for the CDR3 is TGTGCCAGCAGCGCTAGGGGGGAAAAACTGTTTTTT. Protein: CASSARGEKLFF. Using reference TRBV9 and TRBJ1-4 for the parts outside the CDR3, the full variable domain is DSGVTQTPKHLITATGQRVTLRCSPRSGDLSVYWYQQSLDQGLQFLIQYYNGEERAKGNILERFSAQQFPDLHSELNLSSLELGDSALYFCASSARGEKLFFGSGTQLSVL.

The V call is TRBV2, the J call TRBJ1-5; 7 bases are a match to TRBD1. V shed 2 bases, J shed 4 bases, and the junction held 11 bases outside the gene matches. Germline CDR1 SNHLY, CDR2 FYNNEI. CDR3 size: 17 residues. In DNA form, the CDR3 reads TGTGCCAGCAGTGAACCCCAAGGTAGGGGGCCGAATCAGCCCCAGCATTTT. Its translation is CASSEPQGRGPNQPQHF.

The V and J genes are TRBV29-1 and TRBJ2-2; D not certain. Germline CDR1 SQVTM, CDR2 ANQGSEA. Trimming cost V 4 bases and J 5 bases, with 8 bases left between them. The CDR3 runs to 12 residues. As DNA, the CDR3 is TGCAGCGTTGGGGCATGGACCGGGGAGCTGTTTTTT. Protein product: CSVGAWTGELFF.

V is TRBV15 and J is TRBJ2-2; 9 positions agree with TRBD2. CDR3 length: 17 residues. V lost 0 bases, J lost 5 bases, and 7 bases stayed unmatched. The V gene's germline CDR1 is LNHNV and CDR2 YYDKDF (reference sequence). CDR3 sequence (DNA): TGTGCCACCAGCAGAGACACTAGCGGGCCGATAACCGGGGAGCTGTTTTTT. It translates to CATSRDTSGPITGELFF. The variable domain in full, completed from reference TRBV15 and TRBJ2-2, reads DAMVIQNPRYQVTQFGKPVTLSCSQTLNHNVMYWYQQKSSQAPKLLFHYYDKDFNNEADTPDNFQSRRPNTSFCFLDIRSPGLGDTAMYLCATSRDTSGPITGELFFGEGSRLTVL.

Here the CDR3 DNA reads TGCGCCAGCAGCCAAGACAGGTCCCTCTATGGCTACACCTTC. Translation: CASSQDRSLYGYTF. The chain combines TRBV4-1 with TRBJ1-2; no clear D gene. This CDR3 region has 14 residues. Germline CDR1 reads MGHRA; CDR2 reads YSYEKL. V was pared by 0 bases and J by 4 bases, with 9 bases between.

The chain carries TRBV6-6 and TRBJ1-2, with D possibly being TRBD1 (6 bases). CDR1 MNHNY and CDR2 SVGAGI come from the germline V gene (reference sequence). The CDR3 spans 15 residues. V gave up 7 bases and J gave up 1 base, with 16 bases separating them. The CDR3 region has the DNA TGTGCCAGCACCCAAATCGGCAGGGGTAACTATGGCTACACCTTC. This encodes CASTQIGRGNYGYTF.

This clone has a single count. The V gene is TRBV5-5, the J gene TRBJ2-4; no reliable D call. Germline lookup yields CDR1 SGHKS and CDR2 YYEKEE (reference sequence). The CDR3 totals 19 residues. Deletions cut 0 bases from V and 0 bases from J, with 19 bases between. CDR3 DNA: TGTGCCAGCAGCTTGGGCGCAGCTTCTACTACTCCAGCCAAAAACATTCAGTACTTC. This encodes CASSLGAASTTPAKNIQYF.

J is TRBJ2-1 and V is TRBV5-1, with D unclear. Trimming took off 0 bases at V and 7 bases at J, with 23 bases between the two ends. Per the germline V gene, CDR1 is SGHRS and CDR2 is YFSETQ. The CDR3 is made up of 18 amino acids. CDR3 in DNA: TGCGCCAGCAGCTTGGAATTCTCGGTTCAATTCCCGCGGAATGAGCAGTTCTTC. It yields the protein CASSLEFSVQFPRNEQFF.

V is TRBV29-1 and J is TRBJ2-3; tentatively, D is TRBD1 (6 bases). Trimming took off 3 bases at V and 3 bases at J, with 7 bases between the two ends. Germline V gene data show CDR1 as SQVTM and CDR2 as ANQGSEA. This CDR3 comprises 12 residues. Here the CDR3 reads CSVDDRTDTQYF. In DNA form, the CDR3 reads TGCAGCGTTGATGACAGGACAGATACGCAGTATTTT.

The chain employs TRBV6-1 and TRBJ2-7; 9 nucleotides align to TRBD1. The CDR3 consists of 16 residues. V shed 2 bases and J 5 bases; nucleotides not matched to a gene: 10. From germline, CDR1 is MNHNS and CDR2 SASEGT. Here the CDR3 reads CASSEPPGQGRHEQYF. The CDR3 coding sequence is TGTGCCAGCAGTGAACCCCCCGGACAGGGGCGACACGAGCAGTACTTC.

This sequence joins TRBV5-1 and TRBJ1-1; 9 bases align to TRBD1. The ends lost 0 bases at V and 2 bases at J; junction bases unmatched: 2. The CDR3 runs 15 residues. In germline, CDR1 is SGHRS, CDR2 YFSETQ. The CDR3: CASSLGDRDNTEAFF. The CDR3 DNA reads TGCGCCAGCAGCTTGGGGGACAGGGATAACACTGAAGCTTTCTTT. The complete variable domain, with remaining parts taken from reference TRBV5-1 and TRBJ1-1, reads KAGVTQTPRYLIKTRGQQVTLSCSPISGHRSVSWYQQTPGQGLQFLFEYFSETQRNKGNFPGRFSGRQFSNSRSEMNVSTLELGDSALYLCASSLGDRDNTEAFFGQGTRLTVV.

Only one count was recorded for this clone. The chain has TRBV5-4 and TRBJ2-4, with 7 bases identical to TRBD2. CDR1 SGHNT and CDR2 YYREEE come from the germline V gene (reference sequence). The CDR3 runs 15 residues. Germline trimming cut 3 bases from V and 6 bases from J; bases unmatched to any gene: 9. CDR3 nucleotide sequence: TGTGCCAGCAGCTATGGCCCGGCTAGCGGAAACATTCAGTACTTC. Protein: CASSYGPASGNIQYF.